Shown below are 24 T cell receptor beta chains from a single sample sequenced in a study of blood T cell repertoires in COVID-19. The protocol was immunoSEQ multiplex PCR, while the TCRdb copy is restricted to in-frame clones and leaves out a portion. The sample lists around 30,000 clones, about 90% occurring once. Sequenced input: peripheral blood. The receptor set was obtained from a man older than 75 with acute or convalescent COVID-19.

The chain uses TRBV11-2 and TRBJ2-5; TRBD1 aligns across 8 bases. The CDR3 consists of 15 residues. Unmatched junction bases numbered 6, after V lost 5 bases and J lost 1 base. Per the germline V gene, CDR1 is SGHAT and CDR2 is FQNNGV. The CDR3 region has the DNA TGTGCCAGCAGCGCCACCGGGACAGGCCAAGAGACCCAGTACTTC. Amino acid sequence: CASSATGTGQETQYF.

This clone was recorded only once. This rearrangement joins TRBV9 to TRBJ2-7, with TRBD1 matching 10 bases. Losses at the gene ends were 3 bases for V and 3 bases for J; bases not matched to a gene: 9. This CDR3 has 16 amino acids. Germline loops: CDR1 SGDLS, CDR2 YYNGEE. This CDR3 reads CASSGGTGTGVYEQYF. CDR3 nucleotide sequence: TGTGCCAGCAGCGGAGGGACCGGGACAGGGGTCTACGAGCAGTACTTC.

The chain uses TRBV7-3 and TRBJ2-2, with TRBD1 matching 9 bases. The CDR3 has 16 amino acids. With V trimmed by 6 bases and J by 7 bases, 12 bases remained unmatched. Looked up from germline, CDR1 is SGHTA and CDR2 is FQGTGA. CDR3 region: CASRLPGQGPHGELFF. The DNA of the CDR3 is TGTGCCAGCAGGTTACCGGGACAGGGTCCCCACGGGGAGCTGTTTTTT.

The gene calls are TRBV19 and TRBJ1-6; D not certain. Germline V gene sequence: CDR1 LNHDA, CDR2 SQIVND (reference sequence). Trimming cost V 1 base and J 0 bases, with 7 bases left between them. The CDR3 totals 16 residues. CDR3 in DNA: TGTGCCAGTAGTATAGTTAGGAGCTCCTATAATTCACCCCTCCACTTT. Encoded protein: CASSIVRSSYNSPLHF.

V usage is TRBV29-1 and J usage is TRBJ1-2; D is possibly TRBD1 (6 bases). V lost 8 bases, J lost 0 bases, and 22 bases lay in between. Germline assignment: CDR1 SQVTM and CDR2 ANQGSEA. The length of the CDR3 is 16 residues. The CDR3 region is CSFSKDYRAANYGYTF. The CDR3 nucleotides are TGCAGCTTTTCAAAAGATTACAGGGCAGCTAACTATGGCTACACCTTC. The complete variable domain, with remaining parts taken from reference TRBV29-1 and TRBJ1-2, reads SAVISQKPSRDICQRGTSLTIQCQVDSQVTMMFWYRQQPGQSLTLIATANQGSEATYESGFVIDKFPISRPNLTFSTLTVSNMSPEDSSIYLCSFSKDYRAANYGYTFGSGTRLTVV.

The table lists this clone with a count of one. The chain couples TRBV4-1 to TRBJ1-5; 7 bases are shared with TRBD1. The CDR3 contains 16 residues. CDR1 and CDR2 (germline): MGHRA, YSYEKL. The V segment lost 0 bases and the J segment 0 bases; nucleotides outside the gene matches: 2. The CDR3 here is CASSQDRGSSNQPQHF. For the CDR3, the DNA is TGCGCCAGCAGCCAAGACAGGGGGAGTAGCAATCAGCCCCAGCATTTT.

The chain recombines TRBV7-9 with TRBJ2-1, with unresolved D. CDR1 and CDR2 (germline): SEHNR, FQNEAQ (reference sequence). Trimming cost V 1 base and J 7 bases, with 14 bases left between them. CDR3 length: 15 amino acids. CDR3 sequence (DNA): TGTGCCAGCAGCTTAGACAGCTACCATCCAAATGAGCAGTTCTTC. Amino acid sequence: CASSLDSYHPNEQFF. The full variable domain, its missing parts supplied by reference TRBV7-9 and TRBJ2-1, is DTGVSQNPRHKITKRGQNVTFRCDPISEHNRLYWYRQTLGQGPEFLTYFQNEAQLEKSRLLSDRFSAERPKGSFSTLEIQRTEQGDSAMYLCASSLDSYHPNEQFFGPGTRLTVL.

The chain recombines TRBV4-2 with TRBJ2-1; 11 bases are shared with TRBD2. V dropped 0 bases and J dropped 8; count of bases not matched to a gene: 9. CDR3 length: 17 residues. Germline lookup yields CDR1 LGHNA and CDR2 YNFKEQ. Here the CDR3 reads CASSQEVVGSGRDEQFF. The CDR3 coding sequence is TGTGCCAGCAGCCAAGAAGTCGTTGGTAGCGGGAGGGATGAGCAGTTCTTC.

This rearrangement joins TRBV19 to TRBJ2-7; weak D call: TRBD2 (5 bases). V lost 6 bases and J 1 base, leaving 16 bases between the germline ends. This CDR3 is 15 amino acids long. Germline V gene data show CDR1 as LNHDA and CDR2 as SQIVND (reference sequence). CDR3 sequence: CASSPLRTGSYEQYF. DNA of the CDR3: TGTGCCAGTAGCCCCTTGAGGACGGGGTCCTACGAGCAGTACTTC.

J is TRBJ2-5 and V is TRBV5-6; 9 positions match TRBD2. Germline-derived CDR1 and CDR2 are SGHDT and YYEEEE. CDR3 length: 17 residues. V was pared by 1 base and J by 5 bases, with 12 bases of the junction left unmatched. CDR3 region: CASSLSASGEYWETQYF. The DNA of the CDR3 is TGTGCCAGCAGCTTGTCGGCTAGCGGGGAGTATTGGGAGACCCAGTACTTC.

The rearrangement uses TRBV14 and TRBJ1-5, with a weak D call TRBD1 (6 bases). V was cut by 1 base and J by 5 bases, with 15 bases left in between. The V gene's germline CDR1 is SGHDN and CDR2 FVKESK. The CDR3 consists of 16 residues. The CDR3 protein is CASSQGIRQADQPQHF. DNA for the CDR3: TGTGCCAGCAGCCAAGGCATTAGACAGGCAGATCAGCCCCAGCATTTT.

The rearrangement uses TRBV6-1 and TRBJ1-6; 9 bases are a match to TRBD1. The germline gives CDR1 MNHNS, CDR2 SASEGT. After removal of 3 bases from V and 7 bases from J, the junction contained 1 base not matched to a gene. The CDR3 spans 14 residues. The CDR3 is CASSETGGNSPLHF. CDR3 DNA sequence: TGTGCCAGCAGTGAGACAGGGGGGAATTCACCCCTCCACTTT.

The DNA of the CDR3 is TGTGCCAGCAGCCGGCCGGGACACTCAGAGTACGAGCAGTACTTC. It yields the protein CASSRPGHSEYEQYF. The chain recombines TRBV14 with TRBJ2-5, with D possibly being TRBD1 (6 bases). Near its end, the DNA agrees better with TRBJ2-7, so the J call may be wrong. This CDR3 region has 15 residues. Germline V lookup: CDR1 SGHDN, CDR2 FVKESK.

The gene calls are TRBV28 and TRBJ2-7; tentatively, D is TRBD1 (6 bases). CDR1 MDHEN and CDR2 SYDVKM come from the germline V gene. V lost 7 bases and J lost 0, with 13 bases in between. The CDR3 totals 14 residues. CDR3 coding DNA: TGTGCCAGCAAGGACAGCGGCAGCTCCTACGAGCAGTACTTC. Its translation: CASKDSGSSYEQYF.

V gene TRBV7-3 combines with J gene TRBJ2-3, with 7 bases identical to TRBD2. Germline assignment: CDR1 SGHTA and CDR2 FQGTGA. V shed 2 bases, J shed 4 bases, and the junction held 0 bases outside the gene matches. The CDR3 extends over 13 amino acids. This CDR3 is CASSLAGADTQYF. The CDR3 coding sequence is TGTGCCAGCAGCTTAGCGGGGGCAGATACGCAGTATTTT. The full variable domain, rest sourced from reference TRBV7-3 and TRBJ2-3, is GAGVSQTPSNKVTEKGKYVELRCDPISGHTALYWYRQSLGQGPEFLIYFQGTGAADDSGLPNDRFFAVRPEGSVSTLKIQRTERGDSAVYLCASSLAGADTQYFGPGTRLTVL.

This clone appeared a single time. The rearrangement joins TRBV30 to TRBJ2-7, with 9 positions matching TRBD2. The V gene's germline CDR1 is GTSNPN and CDR2 SVGIG (reference sequence). There are 13 residues in the CDR3. Losses at the gene ends were 5 bases for V and 2 bases for J; bases not matched to a gene: 4. Here the CDR3 DNA reads TGTGCCTGGGGGGCGGGAGGGGCCTACGAGCAGTACTTC. This encodes CAWGAGGAYEQYF.

The rearrangement uses TRBV5-1 and TRBJ1-2; possibly TRBD1 for D (5 bases). From germline, CDR1 is SGHRS and CDR2 YFSETQ. The V gene lost 0 bases and the J gene lost 4 bases, with 10 bases spanning the gap. This CDR3 spans 14 amino acids. CDR3 nucleotide sequence: TGCGCCAGCAGCTTGGATGTAGGGGTCTATGGCTACACCTTC. It specifies CASSLDVGVYGYTF.

Here the CDR3 DNA reads TGCGCCAGCAGCTCCCGGGGAAGCGGGGGGGCGAGGGAGCAGTACTTC. As protein: CASSSRGSGGAREQYF. J is TRBJ2-7 and V is TRBV5-1; 10 positions agree with TRBD2. CDR1 and CDR2 (germline): SGHRS, YFSETQ. Germline trimming cut 3 bases from V and 7 bases from J; bases unmatched to any gene: 13. This CDR3 comprises 16 residues.

A few counts support this clone. The chain is built from TRBV10-3 and TRBJ2-1; D is uncertain. This CDR3 contains 14 residues. CDR1 and CDR2 from the germline V gene are ENHRY and SYGVKD. Trimming left V 2 bases short and J 3 bases short, with 8 bases between. The CDR3 spells CAISEPGLYNEQFF. The CDR3 nucleotides read TGTGCCATCAGTGAGCCAGGCCTCTACAATGAGCAGTTCTTC.

The V call is TRBV20-1, the J call TRBJ1-2; 7 positions match TRBD1. The CDR3 extends over 10 amino acids. Germline values: CDR1 DFQATT, CDR2 SNEGSKA (reference sequence). V shed 6 bases and J 8 bases; nucleotides not matched to a gene: 3. The CDR3 here is CSAGQEGYTF. In nucleotides, the CDR3 is TGCAGTGCCGGACAGGAGGGCTACACCTTC.

CDR3 bases: TGTGCCAGCAGCCTCGACAGGGCTAGCAATCAGCCCCAGCATTTT. This sequence encodes CASSLDRASNQPQHF. The V call is TRBV7-2, the J call TRBJ1-5; TRBD1 aligns across 7 bases. V was pared by 5 bases and J by 0 bases, with 4 bases of the junction left unmatched. The CDR3 runs 15 residues. Germline V gives CDR1 SGHTA, CDR2 FQGNSA.

This CDR3 is CASSPGPGLAVRFPYEQYF. In nucleotides, the CDR3 is TGTGCCAGCTCACCGGGGCCGGGACTAGCGGTGAGGTTTCCTTACGAGCAGTACTTC. The chain combines TRBV18 with TRBJ2-7, with 11 bases that match TRBD2. This CDR3 region has 19 residues. Germline CDR1 KGHSH, CDR2 LQKENI. The V segment lost 3 bases and the J segment 4 bases; nucleotides outside the gene matches: 17.

In its sample, this clone was seen once. The chain combines TRBV7-2 with TRBJ2-3; D call uncertain. The CDR3 is 14 amino acids. Deletions cut 1 base from V and 1 base from J, with 6 bases between. Germline-derived CDR1 and CDR2 are SGHTA and FQGNSA. The CDR3 DNA follows: TGTGCCAGCAGCTTAGGGCAGGGCACAGATACGCAGTATTTT. Translation: CASSLGQGTDTQYF.

This chain links TRBV7-6 with TRBJ2-3; 7 nucleotides match TRBD2. The CDR3 spans 18 residues. The V gene end was trimmed by 1 base and the J gene end by 2 bases; junction bases not matched to a gene: 12. Germline V lookup: CDR1 SGHVS, CDR2 FNYEAQ. The CDR3 DNA reads TGTGCCAGCAGCTTAGTTGGTAGAGCGGGGAGCCACACAGATACGCAGTATTTT. Translated: CASSLVGRAGSHTDTQYF.